Detailed here is one T cell receptor beta chain. Profiling relied on immunoSEQ multiplex PCR, and the TCRdb table lists in-frame clones only, not all of them. The sample lists fewer than 80,000 clones; 90% to 95% were seen once. The sample comes from a study of T cell changes during pregnancy in multiple sclerosis. The trim removed 5 bases at V and 4 bases at J, leaving 6 bases unmatched. The length of the CDR3 is 14 residues. The germline V gene encodes CDR1 KGHSH and CDR2 LQKENI. The source is a female donor with multiple sclerosis, enrolled in a pregnancy study. The specimen was CD4+ T cells from peripheral blood mononuclear cells, collected after pregnancy. V and J are TRBV18 and TRBJ1-1; 8 nucleotides align to TRBD1. The CDR3 loop is CASSEGQASTEAFF. CDR3 nucleotide sequence: TGTGCCAGCTCAGAGGGACAGGCATCCACTGAAGCTTTCTTT.